What follows is one TCR beta chain and its context. The target of this receptor is not known. Per-nucleotide qualities are absent, and no much larger clonotype sits a single base away. In the paper's terms, the time point label means: about 28 days (+/-7) after the second vaccine dose. Because spike-specific TCR depth and breadth did not differ between the two schedules, AZD1222 recipients who got a second dose at roughly 4 weeks were pooled with those who got a second dose at roughly 12 weeks. Vaccinee samples were obtained from the UK trials COV001 and COV002, which included a single-blind randomized controlled phase 2/3 trial of AZD1222 (ChAdOx1 nCoV-19) in healthy adults. For TCRbeta chain sequencing, PBMC samples were collected from trial participants at day 0 and at day 28 after the second dose. This entry comes from a study of T cell responses to AZD1222 COVID-19 vaccine (TCRdb year 2021). Describing the broader study: A total of around 240 trial participants underwent TCR sequencing, of whom 207 had received two doses of AZD1222 and about 26 had received two doses of the MenACWY control vaccine. Trial participants were enrolled by age into 18-55, 56-69 and 70-plus year subgroups, with around 150, 28 and 57 TCR-sequenced participants respectively.

The study at large found these results: Vaccine-associated CD4 TCRs spanned the whole spike protein, with dominant responses in regions 160-218 and 743-854. Participants were mostly white British, with more females than males. The authors suggested clonal diversity may have been underestimated. A significant rise in spike-specific TCR breadth and depth was observed after two AZD1222 doses relative to day 0 and relative to MenACWY recipients. Conclusions about previously exposed vaccinees are limited because only six or seven AZD1222 recipients were SARS-CoV-2 seropositive at baseline. Because no samples from the day 14 peak response were available, repertoires could be characterized only after the peak T cell response. Epitopes outside the regions mutated in the B.1.351 and B.1.1.7 variants were reportedly recognized by nearly half of the unique spike-specific TCRs. The 56-69-year group was small, and its depth increase did not reach significance, likely because of low power.

The CDR3 regions of human TCRbeta chains were subjected to immunosequencing. As for the authors' bioinformatics: Repertoire TCRs were matched against a reference library of SARS-CoV-2-specific TCRs generated with the MIRA antigen-specificity platform. Breadth meant the fraction of unique TCRs that were SARS-CoV-2-associated, whereas depth meant the fraction of total T cells that were SARS-CoV-2-associated. Using the MIRA data, each spike-specific TCR was mapped to the spike region that the TCR reacts to and placed in a CD4 or CD8 class. Log10-transformed breadth and depth values were compared by one-way ANOVA with Sidak's multiple comparisons tests. TCRdb mirrors the immuneACCESS table, restricted to in-frame sequences. Some clones are absent from its copies; in checked studies, under half trace to an unresolved V gene, and the reason for the others is unknown. V, J and clone size derive from that table, while D and trimming were established from the DNA sequence. Here the sample has 90,000 to 120,000 clones; about 90% occur a single time. The ten largest clonotypes hold 4.8% of the sample.

Trimming removed 5 bases from V and 3 bases from J; the gene matches leave 11 bases unexplained. The germline V gene sets CDR1 to SGHTA and CDR2 to FQGNSA. From the cysteine through the phenylalanine, the CDR3 covers 16 amino acids. Only the CDR3 part of the read is kept: 48 bases, read in frame from the first base. The sequence is built from TRBV7-2 and TRBJ1-2; a stretch of 8 junction bases matches TRBD1. The clonotype was recovered from an adult who received the AZD1222 COVID-19 vaccine. This specimen consisted of peripheral blood, obtained 28 days after the second AZD1222 dose. The DNA sequence is given as TGTGCCAGCAGCCTCCCCAGGGGGCTACGTGACTATGGCTACACCTTC. Its protein product is CASSLPRGLRDYGYTF.